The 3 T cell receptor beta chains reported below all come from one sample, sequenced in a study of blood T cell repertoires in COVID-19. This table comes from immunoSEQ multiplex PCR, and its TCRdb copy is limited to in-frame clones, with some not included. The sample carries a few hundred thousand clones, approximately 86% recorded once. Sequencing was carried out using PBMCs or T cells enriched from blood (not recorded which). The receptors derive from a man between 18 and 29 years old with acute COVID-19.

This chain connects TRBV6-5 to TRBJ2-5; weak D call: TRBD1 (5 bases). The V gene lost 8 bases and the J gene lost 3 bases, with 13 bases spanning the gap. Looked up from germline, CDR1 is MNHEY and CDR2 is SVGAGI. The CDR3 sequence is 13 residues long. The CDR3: CASLRSREETQYF. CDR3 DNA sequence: TGTGCCAGCCTGCGATCCAGGGAAGAGACCCAGTACTTC.

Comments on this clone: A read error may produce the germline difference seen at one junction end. For the CDR3, the DNA is TGTGCCAGCAGCGAAGGTACAGGGGGCAGCGCCTATAATTCACCCCTCCACTTT. Amino acids: CASSEGTGGSAYNSPLHF. The rearrangement links TRBV2 to TRBJ1-6; 9 bases are shared with TRBD1. This CDR3 contains 18 residues. In germline, CDR1 is SNHLY, CDR2 FYNNEI. Together with reference TRBV2 and TRBJ1-6, the CDR3 gives the full variable domain: EPEVTQTPSHQVTQMGQEVILRCVPISNHLYFYWYRQILGQKVEFLVSFYNNEISEKSEIFDDQFSVERPDGSNFTLKIRSTKLEDSAMYFCASSEGTGGSAYNSPLHFGNGTRLTVT.

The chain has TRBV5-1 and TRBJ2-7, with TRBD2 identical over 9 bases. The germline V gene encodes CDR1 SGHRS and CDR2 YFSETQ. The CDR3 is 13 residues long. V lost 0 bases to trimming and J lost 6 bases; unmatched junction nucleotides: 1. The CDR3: CASSLVLAGEQYF. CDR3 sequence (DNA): TGCGCCAGCAGCTTGGTACTAGCGGGCGAGCAGTACTTC.